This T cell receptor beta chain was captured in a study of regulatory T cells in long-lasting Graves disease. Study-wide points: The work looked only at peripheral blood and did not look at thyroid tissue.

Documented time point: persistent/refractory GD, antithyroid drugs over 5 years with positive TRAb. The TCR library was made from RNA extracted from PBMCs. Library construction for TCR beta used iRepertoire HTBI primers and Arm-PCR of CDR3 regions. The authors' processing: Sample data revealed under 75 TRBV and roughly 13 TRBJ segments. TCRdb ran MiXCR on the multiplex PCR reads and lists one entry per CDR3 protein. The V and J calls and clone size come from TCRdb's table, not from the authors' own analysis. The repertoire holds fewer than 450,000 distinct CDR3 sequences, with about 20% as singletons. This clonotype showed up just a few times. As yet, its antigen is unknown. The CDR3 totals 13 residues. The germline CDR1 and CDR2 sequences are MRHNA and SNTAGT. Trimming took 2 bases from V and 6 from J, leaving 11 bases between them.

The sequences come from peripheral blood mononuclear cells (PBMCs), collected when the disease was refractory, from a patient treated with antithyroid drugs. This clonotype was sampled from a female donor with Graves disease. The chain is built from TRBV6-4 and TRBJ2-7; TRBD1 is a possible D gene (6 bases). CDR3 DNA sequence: TGTGCCAGCAGTGACCCACGGGACACCGAGCAGTACTTC. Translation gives CASSDPRDTEQYF.